Listed here are 32 T cell receptor beta chains from one sample, sequenced in a study of cytomegalovirus exposure and HLA in healthy donors. Primers: 60 Vbeta forward and 13 Jbeta reverse. The assay was immunoSEQ multiplex PCR, and TCRdb's table has in-frame clones only and misses some. This sample's table reports roughly 70,000 clones. The sequenced sample consisted of PBMCs. Receptor source: a female donor in good health and CMV-seropositive.

This rearrangement joins TRBV25-1 to TRBJ2-1; a weak D match, TRBD2 (7 bases). The CDR3 covers 14 residues. Germline loops: CDR1 MGHDK, CDR2 SYGVNS. The V end lost 2 bases, the J end lost 10 bases, and 15 bases lay between the germline ends. CDR3 amino acids: CASSEGGGAGEQFF. As DNA, the CDR3 is TGTGCCAGCAGTGAAGGTGGGGGGGCAGGGGAGCAGTTCTTC.

The chain has TRBV28 and TRBJ2-1; D call uncertain. The CDR3 spans 11 residues. The V gene lost 6 bases and the J gene lost 2 bases, with 2 bases spanning the gap. Germline-derived CDR1 and CDR2 are MDHEN and SYDVKM. CDR3 sequence reads: CASSTYNEQFF. The CDR3 region has the DNA TGTGCCAGCAGCACCTACAATGAGCAGTTCTTC.

The chain uses TRBV10-3 and TRBJ1-1; D perhaps matches TRBD1 (5 bases). Trimming pared 6 bases from V and 1 base from J, leaving 12 bases between. This CDR3 has 14 residues. Germline lookup yields CDR1 ENHRY and CDR2 SYGVKD. The CDR3 coding sequence is TGTGCCATCAGGGGGGGGTTCGGGAACACTGAAGCTTTCTTT. It yields the protein CAIRGGFGNTEAFF.

The chain is built from TRBV5-1 and TRBJ2-7; a weak D match, TRBD2 (5 bases). Per germline, CDR1 SGHRS and CDR2 YFSETQ. Between the trimmed V and J ends, which lost 2 bases and 3 bases, there was a span of 9 bases. The CDR3 contains 13 residues. As DNA, the CDR3 is TGCGCCAGCAGCTTCGGGAAGGGCTACGAGCAGTACTTC. This sequence encodes CASSFGKGYEQYF.

In regard to this clone: The sample contains more than one DNA sequence encoding this CDR3. This chain connects TRBV30 to TRBJ2-7; 9 bases are shared with TRBD2. V shed 1 base, J shed 0 bases, and the junction held 7 bases outside the gene matches. Germline CDR1 GTSNPN, CDR2 SVGIG (reference sequence). The CDR3 has 16 amino acids. Here the CDR3 DNA reads TGTGCCTGGAGTGCCCCGCTAGCGGGGCCCTCCTACGAGCAGTACTTC. Protein product: CAWSAPLAGPSYEQYF.

The chain recombines TRBV7-3 with TRBJ2-7; 8 bases are shared with TRBD1. The germline V gene encodes CDR1 SGHTA and CDR2 FQGTGA. After removal of 5 bases from V and 6 bases from J, the junction contained 9 bases not matched to a gene. The CDR3 contains 14 residues. CDR3 bases: TGTGCCAGCAGCATATCTCCAGGGGGCGGCGAGCAGTACTTC. Translated: CASSISPGGGEQYF.

V and J are TRBV5-4 and TRBJ1-2; 7 bases agree with TRBD1. The CDR3 is 14 residues long. Germline V gene lookup returns CDR1 SGHNT and CDR2 YYREEE (reference sequence). V was clipped by 0 bases and J by 6 bases; unmatched bases: 5. DNA for the CDR3: TGTGCCAGCAGCTTGGTAGGGGGCGGGAATGGCTACACCTTC. It encodes CASSLVGGGNGYTF.

The gene calls are TRBV5-1 and TRBJ1-4, with D tentatively TRBD1 (5 bases). CDR1 SGHRS and CDR2 YFSETQ come from the germline V gene. The CDR3 consists of 14 residues. Deletions cut 0 bases from V and 8 bases from J, with 11 bases between. The chain's CDR3 is CASSLAGRWEKLFF. The DNA for the CDR3 is TGCGCCAGCAGCTTGGCAGGGAGGTGGGAAAAACTGTTTTTT.

DNA for the CDR3: TGTGCCAGTAGTATAAAGGCCCAGGGGGCTGGCTACACCTTC. It yields the protein CASSIKAQGAGYTF. The V call is TRBV19, the J call TRBJ1-2, with 8 bases identical to TRBD1. CDR3 length equals 14 residues. The junction had 6 bases not matched to a gene; V was cut back by 2 bases and J by 7 bases. Germline CDR1 LNHDA, CDR2 SQIVND (reference sequence).

The chain links TRBV2 to TRBJ1-1, with 9 bases fitting TRBD1. Germline V gene sequence: CDR1 SNHLY, CDR2 FYNNEI. After removal of 4 bases from V and 1 base from J, the junction contained 10 bases not matched to a gene. CDR3 length: 17 amino acids. Here the CDR3 DNA reads TGTGCCAGCAGTGCCGACAGGGGGAATACCTGGAACACTGAAGCTTTCTTT. This codes for CASSADRGNTWNTEAFF.

The chain uses TRBV7-2 and TRBJ1-2; 7 bases agree with TRBD1. The V gene's germline CDR1 is SGHTA and CDR2 FQGNSA. Germline trimming cut 5 bases from V and 0 bases from J; bases unmatched to any gene: 9. CDR3 length: 16 residues. CDR3 in amino acids: CASSTRDSPSNYGYTF. The DNA for the CDR3 is TGTGCCAGCAGCACCCGGGACAGCCCTTCTAACTATGGCTACACCTTC.

The rearrangement uses TRBV25-1 and TRBJ1-2, with a possible D match to TRBD1 (6 bases). This CDR3 is built from 16 residues. Per the germline V gene, CDR1 is MGHDK and CDR2 is SYGVNS. The V gene lost 2 bases and the J gene lost 4 bases, with 17 bases spanning the gap. The CDR3 protein is CASSERIGRGSYGYTF. Here the CDR3 DNA reads TGTGCCAGCAGTGAAAGAATTGGCAGGGGATCCTATGGCTACACCTTC.

This chain links TRBV9 with TRBJ1-6; 7 nucleotides align to TRBD1. The CDR3 sequence is 15 residues long. V lost 4 bases and J lost 6; bases outside the gene matches: 7. CDR1 and CDR2 (germline): SGDLS, YYNGEE. The CDR3 DNA sequence: TGTGCCAGCAGCTCACGGACAGGCCTTAATTCACCCCTCCACTTT. Translation: CASSSRTGLNSPLHF.

The chain links TRBV18 to TRBJ2-6; D remains unclear. The CDR3 is 16 residues long. Trimming stripped 1 base from V and 1 base from J, with 8 bases between. CDR1 is KGHSH and CDR2 is LQKENI in the germline V gene. The CDR3 bases are TGTGCCAGCTCACCACGCACGAGGTCTGGGGCCAACGTCCTGACTTTC. Translation gives CASSPRTRSGANVLTF. The full variable domain, in which reference TRBV18 and TRBJ2-6 provide the parts outside the CDR3, is NAGVMQNPRHLVRRRGQEARLRCSPMKGHSHVYWYRQLPEEGLKFMVYLQKENIIDESGMPKERFSAEFPKEGPSILRIQQVVRGDSAAYFCASSPRTRSGANVLTFGAGSRLTVL.

The J gene is TRBJ2-7, the V gene TRBV5-1; 7 bases are shared with TRBD1. CDR3 length equals 14 residues. V gave up 4 bases and J gave up 9 bases; unmatched junction bases: 13. Germline V lookup: CDR1 SGHRS, CDR2 YFSETQ. For the CDR3, the DNA is TGCGCCAGCAGCCCCGCCGGGCAGGGGGAGTCGCAGTACTTC. Translated: CASSPAGQGESQYF.

The chain couples TRBV5-1 to TRBJ2-1, with D possibly matching TRBD2 (5 bases). Trimming stripped 5 bases from V and 0 bases from J, with 12 bases between. The germline gives CDR1 SGHRS, CDR2 YFSETQ. CDR3 size: 15 residues. The chain's CDR3 is CASRARESSYNEQFF. CDR3 bases: TGCGCCAGCAGGGCGAGGGAGAGCTCCTACAATGAGCAGTTCTTC.

This chain links TRBV7-2 with TRBJ2-1; TRBD2 might be the D (7 bases). Trimming pared 5 bases from V and 10 bases from J, leaving 12 bases between. The CDR3 loop spans 12 amino acids. CDR1 is SGHTA and CDR2 is FQGNSA in the germline V gene. The CDR3 protein is CASSRGAGEQFF. In DNA form, the CDR3 reads TGTGCCAGCAGCCGGGGGGCTGGAGAGCAGTTCTTC. Looking up the rest from reference TRBV7-2 and TRBJ2-1 gives the full variable domain: GAGVSQSPSNKVTEKGKDVELRCDPISGHTALYWYRQSLGQGLEFLIYFQGNSAPDKSGLPSDRFSAERTGGSVSTLTIQRTQQEDSAVYLCASSRGAGEQFFGPGTRLTVL.

The V gene is TRBV29-1, the J gene TRBJ2-3, with 14 bases fitting TRBD2. This CDR3 has 17 amino acids. CDR1 is SQVTM, CDR2 ANQGSEA, per germline. J gave up 4 bases and V 3 bases, and 9 bases lay outside the gene matches. CDR3 nucleotide sequence: TGCAGCGTTGACCACCTGACTAGCGGGAGGGTCGCAGATACGCAGTATTTT. Amino acid sequence: CSVDHLTSGRVADTQYF.

The genes are TRBV6-1 and TRBJ1-5, with D perhaps matching TRBD1 (5 bases). Germline assignment: CDR1 MNHNS and CDR2 SASEGT. With 5 bases removed from V and 3 bases from J, the gap between germline ends came to 11 bases. There are 14 residues in the CDR3. The CDR3 nucleotides read TGTGCCAGCAGTTCCCAGGGACTCAATCAGCCCCAGCATTTT. Protein product: CASSSQGLNQPQHF.

Written as DNA, the CDR3 is TGCGCCAGCAGCCAAGATTCGACTAGCCTAGCCGGGGAGCTGTTTTTT. Translated: CASSQDSTSLAGELFF. The chain has TRBV4-1 and TRBJ2-2, with 7 bases that match TRBD2. The CDR3 is 16 amino acids. Germline V gives CDR1 MGHRA, CDR2 YSYEKL. The V gene end was trimmed by 0 bases and the J gene end by 6 bases; junction bases not matched to a gene: 7.

This chain uses TRBV7-2 with TRBJ2-7; maybe TRBD2 (5 bases). This CDR3 comprises 16 residues. V lost 5 bases and J lost 0, with 17 bases in between. Germline values: CDR1 SGHTA, CDR2 FQGNSA. CDR3 DNA: TGTGCCAGCAGCCGAAACGTTGCGGGTTACTCCTACGAGCAGTACTTC. Its protein product is CASSRNVAGYSYEQYF. The full variable domain, its missing parts supplied by reference TRBV7-2 and TRBJ2-7, is GAGVSQSPSNKVTEKGKDVELRCDPISGHTALYWYRQSLGQGLEFLIYFQGNSAPDKSGLPSDRFSAERTGGSVSTLTIQRTQQEDSAVYLCASSRNVAGYSYEQYFGPGTRLTVT.

V and J are TRBV30 and TRBJ1-1; the D is unclear. Trimming stripped 0 bases from V and 0 bases from J, with 17 bases between. CDR3 size: 17 residues. CDR1 GTSNPN and CDR2 SVGIG come from the germline V gene (reference sequence). The CDR3 protein is CAWSVSSPGKLNTEAFF. As DNA, the CDR3 is TGTGCCTGGAGTGTATCGTCGCCGGGGAAATTGAACACTGAAGCTTTCTTT.

The chain links TRBV7-9 to TRBJ1-2, with 10 bases matching TRBD1. V lost 2 bases, J lost 1 base, and 7 bases stayed unmatched. CDR3 length: 17 residues. The V gene's germline CDR1 is SEHNR and CDR2 FQNEAQ (reference sequence). The CDR3: CASSLPRTGGNNYGYTF. As DNA, the CDR3 is TGTGCCAGCAGCTTACCCCGGACAGGGGGAAATAACTATGGCTACACCTTC.

This rearrangement joins TRBV6-6 to TRBJ1-1; possible D gene TRBD1, 5 bases. Trimming cost V 0 bases and J 4 bases, with 15 bases left between them. CDR3 length equals 16 residues. Germline CDR1 is MNHNY and CDR2 is SVGAGI (reference sequence). The CDR3 DNA reads as TGTGCCAGCAGTTACTCGAGGGGCGGGGGAGGCACTGAAGCTTTCTTT. As protein: CASSYSRGGGGTEAFF.

The V and J genes are TRBV19 and TRBJ1-2, with 11 bases fitting TRBD1. This CDR3 spans 14 amino acids. The J segment lost 7 bases and the V segment lost 3 bases, leaving 4 bases of the junction unmatched. Per germline, CDR1 LNHDA and CDR2 SQIVND (reference sequence). The CDR3 region has the DNA TGTGCCAGTAGTATTGGACAGGGGGCTTCTGGCTACACCTTC. Protein product: CASSIGQGASGYTF.

The rearrangement links TRBV7-2 to TRBJ2-7; no firm D call. From germline, CDR1 is SGHTA and CDR2 FQGNSA. The CDR3 sequence is 11 residues long. Trimming left V 4 bases short and J 4 bases short, with 5 bases between. The CDR3 loop is CASSSYYEQYF. The DNA for the CDR3 is TGTGCCAGCAGCTCTTATTACGAGCAGTACTTC.

The J gene is TRBJ1-5, the V gene TRBV19; 11 nucleotides agree with TRBD1. Germline CDR1 and CDR2: LNHDA and SQIVND (reference sequence). V lost 5 bases and J lost 4; bases outside the gene matches: 10. The CDR3 consists of 17 residues. DNA for the CDR3: TGTGCCAGTAGTCTCCGGACAGGGGGCGGCCATAATCAGCCCCAGCATTTT. This codes for CASSLRTGGGHNQPQHF.

The V call is TRBV7-2, the J call TRBJ2-1; 12 bases align to TRBD2. CDR1 and CDR2 (germline): SGHTA, FQGNSA. The junction had 7 bases not matched to a gene; V was cut back by 5 bases and J by 8 bases. The CDR3 runs to 15 residues. This chain's CDR3 is CASSDLAGGPHEQFF. The DNA of the CDR3 is TGTGCCAGCAGCGATCTAGCGGGGGGGCCCCATGAGCAGTTCTTC.

The CDR3 nucleotides are TGTGCCAGCAGCCCAGCGGGACACTTGAATAGCAATCAGCCCCAGCATTTT. Encoded protein: CASSPAGHLNSNQPQHF. This rearrangement joins TRBV7-8 to TRBJ1-5, with a tentative D call TRBD1 (6 bases). There are 17 residues in the CDR3. Trimming left V 5 bases short and J 0 bases short, with 17 bases between. CDR1 and CDR2 from the germline V gene are SGHVS and FQNEAQ.

This clone is deemed medium-sized by its frequency. V is TRBV6-4 and J is TRBJ2-1, with 11 bases identical to TRBD2. The germline V gene encodes CDR1 MRHNA and CDR2 SNTAGT. The CDR3 spans 15 residues. V shed 0 bases and J 6 bases; nucleotides not matched to a gene: 1. The CDR3 DNA sequence: TGTGCCAGCAGTGACTCTAGCGGGGGGGCCAATGAGCAGTTCTTC. Its protein is CASSDSSGGANEQFF.

The chain couples TRBV9 to TRBJ2-7, with D perhaps TRBD2 (5 bases). Between the trimmed V and J ends, which lost 4 bases and 4 bases, there was a span of 12 bases. Per germline, CDR1 SGDLS and CDR2 YYNGEE. The CDR3 covers 13 residues. CDR3 sequence: CASSPRPGYEQYF. The CDR3 region has the DNA TGTGCCAGCAGCCCCAGACCGGGGTACGAGCAGTACTTC.

This sequence joins TRBV10-3 and TRBJ2-5; tentative D call: TRBD1 (6 bases). The V gene's germline CDR1 is ENHRY and CDR2 SYGVKD. CDR3 length: 15 amino acids. The V end lost 3 bases, the J end lost 3 bases, and 14 bases lay between the germline ends. CDR3 coding DNA: TGTGCCATCAGTGACCCCTGGCGGACAGAAGAGACCCAGTACTTC. Its protein product is CAISDPWRTEETQYF.